Listed below are T cell receptor beta chains from one sample, sequenced in a study of brain T cells in children with intractable seizures. Assay: immunoSEQ multiplex PCR; the TCRdb copy retains only in-frame clones and omits some. The sample holds a few hundred thousand clones, about 93% seen once. The sequencing used peripheral blood, collected more than 4 months after surgery. The source of these receptors is a boy under three years old with tuberous sclerosis and intractable seizures. Both conserved end residues are part of each CDR3. The D gene is left open where the match is weak. Size is stated for part of the rows, as once, few or many counts, or as a class when the clone is expanded.

D gene	V gene	J gene	clone size	CDR3 protein	CDR3 DNA
TRBD1	TRBV30	TRBJ1-2	NA	CAWSQGGLFYGYTF	TGTGCCTGGAGTCAGGGGGGGCTATTCTATGGCTACACCTTC
TRBD2	TRBV5-1	TRBJ2-7	NA	CASQRKGQRGNYEQYF	TGCGCCAGCCAGAGGAAAGGACAGCGGGGGAACTACGAGCAGTACTTC
TRBD1	TRBV5-4	TRBJ2-6	once	CASSSPGQGLSGANVLTF	TGTGCCAGCAGCTCACCGGGACAGGGACTGTCTGGGGCCAACGTCCTGACTTTC
NA	TRBV30	TRBJ1-6	NA	CAWSVQGVRSPLHF	TGTGCCTGGAGTGTACAGGGTGTTCGTTCACCCCTCCACTTT
NA	TRBV30	TRBJ2-1	NA	CAWSVDLAEQFF	TGTGCCTGGAGTGTTGATCTAGCGGAGCAGTTCTTC
NA	TRBV15	TRBJ1-1	NA	CATSSGGDTEAFF	TGTGCCACCAGCAGCGGGGGGGACACTGAAGCTTTCTTT
NA	TRBV19	TRBJ1-2	NA	CASSIDDGSNYGYTF	TGTGCCAGTAGTATAGATGATGGCAGCAACTATGGCTACACCTTC
NA	TRBV16	TRBJ1-2	NA	CASSQYLVPYGYTF	TGTGCCAGCAGCCAATATCTGGTCCCCTATGGCTACACCTTC
NA	TRBV28	TRBJ2-5	NA	CASSLGSQETQYF	TGTGCCAGCAGTCTTGGCAGCCAAGAGACCCAGTACTTC
TRBD1	TRBV5-1	TRBJ2-2	NA	CASSLEDRGPTNTGELFF	TGCGCCAGCAGCTTGGAGGACAGGGGGCCAACGAACACCGGGGAGCTGTTTTTT
NA	TRBV5-1	TRBJ2-7	NA	CASSPRGSLTYEQYF	TGCGCCAGCAGCCCAAGGGGGTCGCTCACCTACGAGCAGTACTTC